Described below is a single T cell receptor beta chain sequence and its context. The source of the sample is a study of T cells after somatic rescue of genetic block. The method was immunoSEQ multiplex PCR; TCRdb's version includes in-frame clones alone and lacks a portion of them. The table shows about 110,000 clones, with 75% to 95% occurring only once. Specimen: peripheral blood mononuclear cells (PBMCs). The receptor was derived from a woman aged 18-29 years.

The CDR3 DNA reads TGCGCCAGCAGCTCGCCGACAGGGGGAGTAGGGGGCTACACCTTC. Its protein product is CASSSPTGGVGGYTF. The chain joins TRBV4-3 to TRBJ1-2, with TRBD1 matching over 9 bases. This CDR3 is 15 amino acids long. Germline V gene lookup returns CDR1 LGHNA and CDR2 YSLEER. The V segment lost 5 bases and the J segment 8 bases; nucleotides outside the gene matches: 12.